Given below is one T cell receptor beta chain in context. Measured with immunoSEQ multiplex PCR; TCRdb has only the in-frame clones, and not every one. In the table there are 150,000 to 200,000 clones, more than 75% of which are singletons. This record belongs to a study of blood T cell repertoires in COVID-19. In the study overall: Samples of COVID-19 (acute and convalescent) were obtained from the United States, Italy and Spain.

The ends lost 2 bases at V and 4 bases at J; junction bases unmatched: 4. Germline-derived CDR1 and CDR2 are ENHRY and SYGVKD. The CDR3 has 15 residues. Material: peripheral blood. The clonotype comes from a human donor in a cohort sampled during active COVID-19. V gene TRBV10-3 combines with J gene TRBJ2-2; 7 bases map to TRBD2. The CDR3 region has the DNA TGTGCCATCAGTGAGCGGGGGGACCTCACCGGGGAGCTGTTTTTT. Amino acid sequence: CAISERGDLTGELFF.